This T cell receptor beta chain was documented in a study of OX40 agonist ivuxolimab in advanced cancers. Across the whole study: All patients had ivuxolimab intravenously every 2 weeks at 0.01 to 10 mg/kg.

The protocol was immunoSEQ multiplex PCR, while the TCRdb copy is restricted to in-frame clones and leaves out a portion. Here the sample spans fewer than 80,000 clones, roughly 81% being singletons. Overall study findings and caveats: Partly responding patients at 0.1-3.0 mg/kg showed some of the smallest clonal expansion.

Germline assignment: CDR1 GTSNPN and CDR2 SVGIG (reference sequence). The V gene lost 0 bases and the J gene lost 3 bases, with 9 bases spanning the gap. The CDR3 totals 14 residues. This clone has only one observation. Its antigen is currently unknown. The source was CD4+ or CD8+ T cells sorted from blood, collected in a trial of the OX40 agonist ivuxolimab. This chain joins TRBV30 and TRBJ1-3; no clear D. The origin of this receptor is an adult with an advanced solid tumor such as melanoma, head and neck, liver or kidney cancer. The CDR3 sequence is CAWSVGRSGNTIYF. CDR3 coding DNA: TGTGCCTGGAGTGTAGGCAGGAGTGGAAACACCATATATTTT.